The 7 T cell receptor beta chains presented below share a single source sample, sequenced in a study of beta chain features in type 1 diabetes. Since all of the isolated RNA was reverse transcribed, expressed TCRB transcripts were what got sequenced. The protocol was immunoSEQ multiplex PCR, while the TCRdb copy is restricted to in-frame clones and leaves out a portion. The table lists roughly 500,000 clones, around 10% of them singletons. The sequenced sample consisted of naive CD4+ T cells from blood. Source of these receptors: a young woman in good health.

The CDR3 is CASSQGRFYGYTF. For the CDR3, the DNA is TGTGCCAGCAGTCAAGGACGGTTTTATGGCTACACCTTC. The chain is built from TRBV27 and TRBJ1-2; D call uncertain. Trimming left V 5 bases short and J 5 bases short, with 12 bases between. The CDR3 loop spans 13 amino acids. The germline V gene encodes CDR1 MNHEY and CDR2 SMNVEV (reference sequence).

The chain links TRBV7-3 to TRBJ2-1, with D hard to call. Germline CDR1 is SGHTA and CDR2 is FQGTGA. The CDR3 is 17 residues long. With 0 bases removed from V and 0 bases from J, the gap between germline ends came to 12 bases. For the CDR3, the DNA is TGTGCCAGCAGCTTAACTCCGTATAGAAGCTCCTACAATGAGCAGTTCTTC. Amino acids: CASSLTPYRSSYNEQFF.

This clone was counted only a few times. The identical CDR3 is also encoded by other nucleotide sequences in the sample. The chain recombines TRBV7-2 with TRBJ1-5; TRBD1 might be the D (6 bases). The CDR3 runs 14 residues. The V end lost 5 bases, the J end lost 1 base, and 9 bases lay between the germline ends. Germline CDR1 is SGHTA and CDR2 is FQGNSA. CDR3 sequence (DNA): TGTGCCAGCAGCCCGGGGGCGAGCAATCAGCCCCAGCATTTT. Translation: CASSPGASNQPQHF.

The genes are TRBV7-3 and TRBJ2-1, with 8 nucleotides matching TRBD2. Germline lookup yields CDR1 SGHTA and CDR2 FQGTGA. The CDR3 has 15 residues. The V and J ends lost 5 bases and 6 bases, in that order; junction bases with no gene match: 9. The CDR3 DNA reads TGTGCCAGCAGCGTCCTTAGCGGGGCTGTCAATGAGCAGTTCTTC. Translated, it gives CASSVLSGAVNEQFF.

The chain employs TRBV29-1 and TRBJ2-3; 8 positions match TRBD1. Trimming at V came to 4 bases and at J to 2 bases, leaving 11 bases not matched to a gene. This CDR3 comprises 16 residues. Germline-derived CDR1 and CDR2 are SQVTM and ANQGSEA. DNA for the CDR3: TGCAGCGTTGGAGGTGACAGGGGTATTTCCACAGATACGCAGTATTTT. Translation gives CSVGGDRGISTDTQYF.

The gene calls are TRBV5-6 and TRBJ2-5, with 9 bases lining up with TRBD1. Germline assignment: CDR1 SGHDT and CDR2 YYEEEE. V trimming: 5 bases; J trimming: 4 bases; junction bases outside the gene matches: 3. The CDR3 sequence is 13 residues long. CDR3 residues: CASSHRGLETQYF. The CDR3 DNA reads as TGTGCCAGCAGTCACAGGGGGCTAGAGACCCAGTACTTC.

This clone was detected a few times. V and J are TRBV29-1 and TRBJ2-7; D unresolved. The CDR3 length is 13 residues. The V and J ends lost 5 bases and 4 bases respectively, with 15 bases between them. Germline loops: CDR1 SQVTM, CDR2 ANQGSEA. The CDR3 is CSVNGGKAYEQYF. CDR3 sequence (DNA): TGCAGCGTTAACGGTGGAAAAGCATACGAGCAGTACTTC.